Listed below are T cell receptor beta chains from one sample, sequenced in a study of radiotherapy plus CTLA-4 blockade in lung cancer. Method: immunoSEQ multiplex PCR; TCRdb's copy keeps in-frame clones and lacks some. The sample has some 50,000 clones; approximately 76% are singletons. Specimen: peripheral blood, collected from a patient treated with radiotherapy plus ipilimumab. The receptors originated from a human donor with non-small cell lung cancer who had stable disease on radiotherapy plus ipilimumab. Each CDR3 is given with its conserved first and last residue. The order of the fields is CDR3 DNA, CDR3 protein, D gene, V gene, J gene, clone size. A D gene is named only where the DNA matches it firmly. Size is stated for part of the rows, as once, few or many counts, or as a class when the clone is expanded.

TGTGCCAGCAGCCTGGGTCCAGGGTTGAGGTCCTACAATGAGCAGTTCTTC	CASSLGPGLRSYNEQFF	.	TRBV11-1	TRBJ2-1	once
TGTGCCAGCATCCGGACAGGGGGCAATCAGCCCCAGCATTTT	CASIRTGGNQPQHF	TRBD1	TRBV6-1	TRBJ1-5	.
TGTGCCAGCAGCCTTATCGAGCTGAACACTGAAGCTTTCTTT	CASSLIELNTEAFF	.	TRBV7-9	TRBJ1-1	.
TGCGCCAGCAGCTCCTCCTCGGGCAGGGCCAACATGAACACTGAAGCTTTCTTT	CASSSSSGRANMNTEAFF	.	TRBV5-1	TRBJ1-1	.
TGTGCCAGCAGTTTCTTATTTCGACAGGGCACTGAAGCTTTCTTT	CASSFLFRQGTEAFF	TRBD1	TRBV27	TRBJ1-1	.
TGTGCCAGCAGCCTTTCCCAGGGACAGGGGGTCTATGGCTACACCTTC	CASSLSQGQGVYGYTF	TRBD1	TRBV28	TRBJ1-2	.
TGTGCCAGCAGTTCCCCCGGACATATTTCATCCTATGGCTACACCTTC	CASSSPGHISSYGYTF	.	TRBV28	TRBJ1-2	few
TGTGCCAGCAGCTGGACAGGGGGCGTAGGAGAGACCCAGTACTTC	CASSWTGGVGETQYF	TRBD1	TRBV11-3	TRBJ2-5	.
TGTGCCAGCAGCGTAACCCCGGGACTAGCGGGGGTGTCGGAGACCCAGTACTTC	CASSVTPGLAGVSETQYF	TRBD2	TRBV9	TRBJ2-5	.
TGTGCCAGCAGCTTATCCACGAACACCGGGGAGCTGTTTTTT	CASSLSTNTGELFF	.	TRBV7-8	TRBJ2-2	.
TGTGCCAGCAGCACTCATCTTGGACGGAGAGTGATATTTAAATCCACAAATGAGCAGTTCTTC	CASSTHLGRRVIFKSTNEQFF	.	TRBV21-1	TRBJ2-1	.
TGCGCCGTAAGAGGAAACTATGGCTACACCTTC	CAVRGNYGYTF	.	TRBV10-2	TRBJ1-2	once
TGTGCCAGCAGTTACTCGCTGGGGGGAGAAACAGATACGCAGTATTTT	CASSYSLGGETDTQYF	.	TRBV6-5	TRBJ2-3	once
TGTGCCAGCAGGAGAGCTACAGGGGTAGGCTACACCTTC	CASRRATGVGYTF	TRBD1	TRBV28	TRBJ1-2	.
TGTGCCAGCAGTGACTCCACAGGGGCGGACACTGAAGCTTTCTTT	CASSDSTGADTEAFF	TRBD1	TRBV6-1	TRBJ1-1	.
TGCGCCAGCAGCCAGACAAGACACTCCTCCTATGGCTACACCTTC	CASSQTRHSSYGYTF	.	TRBV4-3	TRBJ1-2	.
TGTGCCAGCAGCTTGAGCCGCCAGTATGGCTACACCTTC	CASSLSRQYGYTF	.	TRBV5-4	TRBJ1-2	.